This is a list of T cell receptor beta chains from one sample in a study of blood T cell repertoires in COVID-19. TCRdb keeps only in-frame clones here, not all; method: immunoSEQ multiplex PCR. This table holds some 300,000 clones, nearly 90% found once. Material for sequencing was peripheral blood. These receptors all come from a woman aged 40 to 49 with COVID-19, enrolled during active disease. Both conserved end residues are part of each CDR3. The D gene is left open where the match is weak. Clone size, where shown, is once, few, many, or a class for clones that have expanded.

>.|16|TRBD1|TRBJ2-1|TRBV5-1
CASSLAGTGNLREQFF
TGCGCCAGCAGCTTGGCCGGGACAGGCAATTTACGTGAGCAGTTCTTC
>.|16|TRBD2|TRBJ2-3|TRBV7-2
CASSVWAGGSTDTQYF
TGTGCCAGCAGTGTATGGGCGGGGGGTAGCACAGATACGCAGTATTTT
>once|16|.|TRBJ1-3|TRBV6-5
CASSYFRAPSGNTIYF
TGTGCCAGCAGTTACTTCAGGGCCCCCTCTGGAAACACCATATATTTT
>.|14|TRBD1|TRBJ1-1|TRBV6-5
CASKGQGPETEAFF
TGTGCCAGTAAGGGACAGGGGCCCGAAACTGAAGCTTTCTTT
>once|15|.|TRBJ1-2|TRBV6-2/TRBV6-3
CASSYYPSTGYGYTF
TGTGCCAGCAGTTACTACCCGAGTACTGGCTATGGCTACACCTTC
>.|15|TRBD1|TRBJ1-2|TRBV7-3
CASSLGTGVEYGYTF
TGTGCCAGCAGCTTAGGGACAGGGGTTGAGTATGGCTACACCTTC
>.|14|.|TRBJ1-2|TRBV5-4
CASSPDRWAYGYTF
TGTGCCAGCAGCCCAGACAGGTGGGCCTATGGCTACACCTTC
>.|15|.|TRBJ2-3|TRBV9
CASSVVRGSTDTQYF
TGTGCCAGCAGCGTAGTCCGGGGTAGCACAGATACGCAGTATTTT
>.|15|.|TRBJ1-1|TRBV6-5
CASSTGSFEVVEAFF
TGTGCCAGCAGTACAGGGTCTTTTGAGGTGGTTGAAGCTTTCTTT
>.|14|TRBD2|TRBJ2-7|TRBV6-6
CATSGAPQGYEQYF
TGTGCCACGAGCGGGGCCCCTCAGGGCTACGAGCAGTACTTC
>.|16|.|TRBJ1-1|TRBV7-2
CASSFANAGSGTEAFF
TGTGCCAGCAGCTTCGCTAATGCGGGGAGCGGCACTGAAGCTTTCTTT
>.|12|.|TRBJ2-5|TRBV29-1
CSVVAGQETQYF
TGCAGCGTTGTCGCAGGCCAGGAGACCCAGTACTTC
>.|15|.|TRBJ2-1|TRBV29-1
CSVGRGMSSYNEQFF
TGCAGCGTTGGGCGGGGTATGAGCTCCTACAATGAGCAGTTCTTC
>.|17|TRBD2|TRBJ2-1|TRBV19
CASSIDPAGVSYNEQFF
TGTGCCAGTAGTATAGATCCAGCGGGAGTGTCCTACAATGAGCAGTTCTTC
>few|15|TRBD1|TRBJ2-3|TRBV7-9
CASSHGDRDADTQYF
TGTGCCAGCAGCCATGGGGACAGGGACGCAGATACGCAGTATTTT
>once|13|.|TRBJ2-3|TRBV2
CASSAYGGDTQYF
TGTGCCAGCAGTGCGTACGGGGGAGATACGCAGTATTTT
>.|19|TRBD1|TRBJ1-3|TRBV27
CASSLSGGGTGGPGNTIYF
TGTGCCAGCAGTTTATCGGGGGGCGGGACAGGGGGCCCTGGAAACACCATATATTTT
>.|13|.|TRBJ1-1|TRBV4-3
CASSQLFSSGAFF
TGCGCCAGCAGCCAATTATTCTCTTCGGGAGCTTTCTTT
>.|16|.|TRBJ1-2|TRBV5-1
CASSTRTVDILSGYTF
TGCGCCAGCAGCACCCGGACAGTAGATATCCTTAGTGGCTACACCTTC
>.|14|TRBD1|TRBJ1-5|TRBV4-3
CASSQRQGSQPQHF
TGCGCCAGCAGCCAGAGACAGGGGAGCCAGCCCCAGCATTTT
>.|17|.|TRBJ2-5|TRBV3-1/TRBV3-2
CASSLRSPESRGETQYF
TGTGCCAGCAGCCTCAGATCCCCCGAGTCCCGAGGGGAGACCCAGTACTTC
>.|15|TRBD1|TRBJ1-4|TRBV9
CASSGQGWGNEKLFF
TGTGCCAGCAGCGGACAGGGCTGGGGTAATGAAAAACTGTTTTTT
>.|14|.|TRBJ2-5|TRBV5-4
CASRIRDNGETQYF
TGTGCCAGCAGGATCCGGGACAATGGTGAGACCCAGTACTTC
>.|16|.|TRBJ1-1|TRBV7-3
CASSLTGGVGGTEAFF
TGTGCCAGCAGCTTAACCGGGGGGGTAGGTGGGACTGAAGCTTTCTTT
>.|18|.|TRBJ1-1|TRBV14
CASSQDLHGSRIPPEAFF
TGTGCCAGCAGCCAAGATCTACACGGCAGCAGGATTCCTCCTGAAGCTTTCTTT
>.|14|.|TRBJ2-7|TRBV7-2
CASSRDSYTYEQYF
TGTGCCAGCAGCCGTGACAGCTATACCTACGAGCAGTACTTC
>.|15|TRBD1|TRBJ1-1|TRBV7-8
CASWTGESMNTEAFF
TGTGCCAGCTGGACAGGGGAAAGCATGAACACTGAAGCTTTCTTT
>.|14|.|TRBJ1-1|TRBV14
CASSQDNSYTEAFF
TGTGCCAGCAGCCAAGATAACAGTTACACTGAAGCTTTCTTT
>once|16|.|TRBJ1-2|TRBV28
CASITVKGGSSYGYTF
TGTGCCAGCATAACTGTAAAGGGGGGGTCTTCATATGGCTACACCTTC
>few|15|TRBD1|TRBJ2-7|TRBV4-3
CASSLGQGTFYEQYF
TGCGCCAGCAGCCTCGGACAGGGCACCTTCTACGAGCAGTACTTC
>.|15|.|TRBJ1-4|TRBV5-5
CASSLAGARNEKLFF
TGTGCCAGCAGCTTGGCGGGAGCACGTAATGAAAAACTGTTTTTT
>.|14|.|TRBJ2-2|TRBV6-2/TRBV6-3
CASSPSFSAGELFF
TGTGCCAGCAGCCCTTCCTTTAGCGCCGGGGAGCTGTTTTTT
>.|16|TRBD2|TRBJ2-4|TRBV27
CASSEYTTSGRHIQYF
TGTGCCAGCAGCGAATACACGACTAGCGGGAGACACATTCAGTACTTC
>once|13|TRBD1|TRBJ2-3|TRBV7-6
CASSLRQGHTQYF
TGTGCCAGCAGCTTAAGACAGGGCCATACGCAGTATTTT
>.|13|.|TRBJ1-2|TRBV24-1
CATRPPGAGGYTF
TGTGCCACCAGACCCCCAGGGGCGGGTGGCTACACCTTC
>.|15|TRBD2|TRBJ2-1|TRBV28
CASGLIAGVYNEQFF
TGTGCCAGCGGATTAATAGCGGGCGTCTACAATGAGCAGTTCTTC
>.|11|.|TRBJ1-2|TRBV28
CASSLAYGYTF
TGTGCCAGCAGTCTAGCGTATGGCTACACCTTC
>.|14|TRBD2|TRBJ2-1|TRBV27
CASSWGREGREQFF
TGTGCCAGCAGTTGGGGGCGGGAGGGCCGTGAGCAGTTCTTC
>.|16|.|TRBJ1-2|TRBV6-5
CASSYSNRPRDYGYTF
TGTGCCAGCAGTTACTCGAATCGTCCGCGGGACTATGGCTACACCTTC
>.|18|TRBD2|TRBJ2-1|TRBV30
CAWSVELAGNLRYNEQFF
TGTGCCTGGAGTGTAGAACTAGCGGGAAATTTACGCTACAATGAGCAGTTCTTC